This T cell receptor (beta chain) originates from a study of shared clonotypes between healthy human individuals. Study at large: CD4 naive cells filled three plates per donor, CD4 memory three, CD8 naive two and CD8 memory one. General observations from the study: Several donors shared about 4.5% of their naive CD4 clonotypes.

Worth noting for this clone: What it binds is not known. The identical CDR3 is also encoded by other nucleotide sequences in the sample.

The CDR3 spans 14 residues. The germline CDR1 and CDR2 sequences are SQVTM and ANQGSEA. The germline V and J ends were trimmed by 7 bases and 0 bases, with 13 bases remaining between them. Method: immunoSEQ multiplex PCR; TCRdb's copy keeps in-frame clones and lacks some. Of roughly 2.1 million clones listed, approximately 94% were seen once; the top ten hold under 2%. Positively selected for CCR7, the CD45RO-negative cells used as naive CD8 cells excluded terminally differentiated effector memory CD45RA+ cells. This rearrangement joins TRBV29-1 to TRBJ2-1; a weak D match, TRBD2 (5 bases). The source material was naive CD8+ T cells from PBMCs. This receptor was obtained from a man between 18 and 35 years old in good health. Some clones in this sample may be carry-over from other donors' samples. As DNA, the CDR3 is TGCAGCGCCTCGGGTGGGAGCTCCTACAATGAGCAGTTCTTC. As protein: CSASGGSSYNEQFF.